Below, 29 T cell receptor beta chains from the same sample are listed, as sequenced in a study of human T cells and chemical hapten exposure. Time point in this sample: pre-sensitization, week 0. Stated treatment: therapeutic diphenylcyclopropenone sensitization with weekly scalp DPC. From the RACE reads, TCRdb called clonotypes with MiXCR, one entry per CDR3 protein. Of around 56,000 distinct CDR3 sequences listed, approximately 10% are singletons. The material sequenced was whole blood, taken in connection with sensitization to the hapten diphenylcyclopropenone (DPC). These receptor sequences come from a man aged 35 to 55 with alopecia areata. Some clones in this sample may be carry-over from other donors' samples.

This clonotype showed up just a few times. CDR3 in amino acids: CASSYGQGVDQPQHF. The CDR3 bases are TGTGCCAGCAGTTACGGCCAGGGAGTAGATCAGCCCCAGCATTTT. The gene calls are TRBV6-2 or TRBV6-3 and TRBJ1-5; possible D gene TRBD1, 5 bases. The ends were cut back, 2 bases at V and 5 bases at J, with 13 bases in the middle. In germline, CDR1 is MNHEY, CDR2 SVGEGT. The CDR3 sequence is 15 residues long.

As to this clonotype: A read error may be the cause here, since a much bigger clone is one base away. This chain joins TRBV27 and TRBJ2-2, with no clear D. With 1 base removed from V and 1 base from J, the gap between germline ends came to 7 bases. The CDR3 covers 15 residues. Germline values: CDR1 MNHEY, CDR2 SMNVEV (reference sequence). CDR3 sequence (DNA): TGTGCCAGCAGTTTATGGGCAGGGAACACCGGGGAGCTGTTTTTT. This codes for CASSLWAGNTGELFF.

This chain joins TRBV6-5 and TRBJ1-6, with 8 bases identical to TRBD1. The CDR3 is 15 amino acids. The junction had 6 bases not matched to a gene; V was cut back by 4 bases and J by 7 bases. Germline CDR1 is MNHEY and CDR2 is SVGAGI. Written as DNA, the CDR3 is TGTGCCAGCAGTTCTCAGGGGGCGCTCAATTCACCCCTCCACTTT. Protein: CASSSQGALNSPLHF.

This clonotype was counted many times. V and J are TRBV19 and TRBJ2-1; no clear D gene. Germline V CDR1 and CDR2: LNHDA, SQIVND (reference sequence). V dropped 5 bases and J dropped 0 bases, with 11 bases sitting between them. CDR3 length: 15 amino acids. CDR3 bases: TGTGCCAGTAGTGGCCAAGCAAGCTCCTACAATGAGCAGTTCTTC. This gives the protein CASSGQASSYNEQFF.

This clonotype came up many times. This chain links TRBV11-2 with TRBJ2-7; D not resolved. Germline V gene sequence: CDR1 SGHAT, CDR2 FQNNGV. The CDR3 spans 15 residues. The V end lost 5 bases, the J end lost 7 bases, and 21 bases lay between the germline ends. The CDR3 coding sequence is TGTGCCAGCAGCCGCCTCCAAGTGTCGGCCGGGGAGCAGTACTTC. Translated, it gives CASSRLQVSAGEQYF. Full variable domain (missing parts from reference TRBV11-2 and TRBJ2-7): EAGVAQSPRYKIIEKRQSVAFWCNPISGHATLYWYQQILGQGPKLLIQFQNNGVVDDSQLPKDRFSAERLKGVDSTLKIQPAKLEDSAVYLCASSRLQVSAGEQYFGPGTRLTVT.

This clonotype has just a few counts. The chain has TRBV29-1 and TRBJ1-2; no firm D call. This CDR3 has 14 amino acids. Between the trimmed V and J ends, which lost 0 bases and 0 bases, there was a span of 8 bases. The germline CDR1 and CDR2 sequences are SQVTM and ANQGSEA. CDR3 region: CSVEDNSSNYGYTF. The DNA of the CDR3 is TGCAGCGTTGAAGATAACAGTTCTAACTATGGCTACACCTTC.

The gene calls are TRBV28 and TRBJ2-3; D tentatively reads TRBD1 or TRBD2 (5 bases each). Germline CDR1 MDHEN, CDR2 SYDVKM. V was shortened by 2 bases and J by 7 bases, with 16 bases between the two germline ends. The CDR3 extends over 15 amino acids. In nucleotides, the CDR3 is TGTGCCAGCAGTTTAAGGGGAGCAGGATACCATACGCAGTATTTT. Protein: CASSLRGAGYHTQYF.

V gene TRBV7-7 combines with J gene TRBJ2-2; no definite D call. V was pared by 8 bases and J by 0 bases, with 10 bases between. The CDR3 is 14 amino acids. Germline V CDR1 and CDR2: SSHAT, FNYEAQ (reference sequence). The CDR3 protein is CASSMESNTGELFF. The CDR3 DNA follows: TGTGCCAGCTCCATGGAATCGAACACCGGGGAGCTGTTTTTT.

Points on this clonotype: A read error may produce the germline difference seen at one junction end. V and J are TRBV15 and TRBJ2-1, with 14 bases that match TRBD2. This CDR3 region has 15 residues. From germline, CDR1 is LNHNV and CDR2 YYDKDF (reference sequence). CDR3 in DNA: TGTGCCACCAGCTTGCGGCGACTAGCGGGAGGGGAGCAGATCTTC. Translating gives CATSLRRLAGGEQIF.

This clonotype was seen more than once but under ten times. The chain employs TRBV28 and TRBJ2-6; 13 bases align to TRBD2. Germline CDR1 is MDHEN and CDR2 is SYDVKM. This CDR3 is built from 16 residues. Trimming removed 10 bases from V and 0 bases from J; junction bases left unmatched: 3. CDR3 in amino acids: CATGLAGVSGANVLTF. CDR3 sequence (DNA): TGTGCCACTGGACTAGCGGGAGTCTCTGGGGCCAACGTCCTGACTTTC.

This chain links TRBV20-1 with TRBJ2-3; D might be TRBD1 (6 bases). Trimming took off 2 bases at V and 2 bases at J, with 11 bases between the two ends. The CDR3 runs to 14 residues. CDR1 is DFQATT, CDR2 SNEGSKA, per germline (reference sequence). CDR3: CSARPRGPTDTQYF. DNA of the CDR3: TGCAGTGCTAGACCCAGGGGCCCCACAGATACGCAGTATTTT.

This clonotype was recorded at least ten times. The gene calls are TRBV29-1 and TRBJ2-4; no definite D call. Trimming cost V 4 bases and J 9 bases, with 7 bases left between them. This CDR3 comprises 10 residues. The V gene's germline CDR1 is SQVTM and CDR2 ANQGSEA. CDR3 residues: CSVVMGIQYF. For the CDR3, the DNA is TGCAGCGTTGTTATGGGCATTCAGTACTTC.

The chain links TRBV4-2 to TRBJ1-2; D may be TRBD1 (6 bases). Trimming took 4 bases from V and 8 from J, leaving 17 bases between them. Germline V CDR1 and CDR2: LGHNA, YNFKEQ. The CDR3 runs 14 residues. As DNA, the CDR3 is TGTGCCAGCAGCCGAGAAACAGGGCCGGCCGGCTACACCTTC. Amino acids: CASSRETGPAGYTF.

This clonotype showed up many times. J is TRBJ2-7 and V is TRBV7-9, with TRBD1 identical over 10 bases. The length of the CDR3 is 13 residues. Trimming removed 5 bases from V and 7 bases from J; junction bases left unmatched: 5. The germline gives CDR1 SEHNR, CDR2 FQNEAQ (reference sequence). The CDR3 DNA reads TGTGCCAGCAGCCCGACAGGGGGCAGGGAGCAGTACTTC. Translating it yields CASSPTGGREQYF.

This clonotype was seen ten or more times. The chain is built from TRBV20-1 and TRBJ2-7; D unresolved. The CDR3 loop spans 13 amino acids. Per germline, CDR1 DFQATT and CDR2 SNEGSKA (reference sequence). Trimming took 3 bases from V and 0 from J, leaving 9 bases between them. In nucleotides, the CDR3 is TGCAGTGCTAGTCGTGGCAGCTCCTACGAGCAGTACTTC. This codes for CSASRGSSYEQYF.

This chain links TRBV6-2 or TRBV6-3 with TRBJ1-5, with D perhaps TRBD1 (5 bases). CDR3 length: 12 amino acids. Germline V gene lookup returns CDR1 MNHEY and CDR2 SVGEGT. Trimming shortened V by 7 bases and J by 4 bases, and 8 bases separated the two germline ends. CDR3 protein: CASKKGNQPQHF. CDR3 DNA: TGTGCCAGCAAAAAGGGGAATCAGCCCCAGCATTTT.

This clonotype appeared many times. V gene TRBV27 combines with J gene TRBJ2-5; tentatively, D is TRBD2 (5 bases). Germline V gives CDR1 MNHEY, CDR2 SMNVEV (reference sequence). This CDR3 is built from 15 residues. Trimming shortened V by 0 bases and J by 4 bases, and 12 bases separated the two germline ends. CDR3 sequence: CASSLSSGVGETQYF. The CDR3 DNA follows: TGTGCCAGCAGTTTATCGTCCGGGGTTGGAGAGACCCAGTACTTC.

This clonotype was counted a few times. The chain is built from TRBV7-8 and TRBJ1-6; tentative D call: TRBD1 (5 bases). CDR1 SGHVS and CDR2 FQNEAQ come from the germline V gene. The germline V and J ends were trimmed by 5 bases and 16 bases, with 12 bases remaining between them. CDR3 size: 11 residues. The DNA for the CDR3 is TGTGCCAGCAGCGGGGGGGTTCAACTCCACTTT. Its protein product is CASSGGVQLHF.

This clonotype was counted at least ten times. The V gene is TRBV12-3 or TRBV12-4, the J gene TRBJ2-1; the D gene is possibly TRBD2 (6 bases). This CDR3 is 13 amino acids long. The V end was cut by 1 base, the J end by 8 bases, with 9 bases between. CDR3 bases: TGTGCCAGCAGTTTAGGGGACTTCGATGAGCAGTTCTTC. This translates into CASSLGDFDEQFF.

This clonotype was observed a few times. This chain uses TRBV21-1 with TRBJ1-1. TRBV21-1 is a pseudogene. This CDR3 contains 18 residues. The DNA of the CDR3 is TGTGCCAGCAGCAAAGTTTCGAGTAGGGCTAGGATGAACACTGAAGCTTTCTTT. Its protein is CASSKVSSRARMNTEAFF.

This clonotype occurred many times. V is TRBV12-3 or TRBV12-4 and J is TRBJ1-1; possibly TRBD1 for D (5 bases). V was pared by 5 bases and J by 11 bases, with 15 bases between. The CDR3 consists of 12 residues. The CDR3 reads CASSPGYGIAFF. The CDR3 DNA follows: TGTGCCAGCAGTCCAGGGTATGGAATTGCTTTCTTT.

The chain is built from TRBV29-1 and TRBJ2-5; D uncertain. There are 13 residues in the CDR3. The germline V gene encodes CDR1 SQVTM and CDR2 ANQGSEA. The V end was cut by 2 bases, the J end by 4 bases, with 11 bases between. CDR3: CSVELGLGETQYF. CDR3 sequence (DNA): TGCAGCGTTGAATTAGGGTTAGGAGAGACCCAGTACTTC.

Concerning this clonotype: A much larger clonotype is one base distant, so this may be a read error. The gene calls are TRBV7-3 and TRBJ2-2; unclear D gene. This CDR3 has 15 amino acids. CDR1 and CDR2 from the germline V gene are SGHTA and FQGTGA. V was cut by 1 base and J by 3 bases, with 9 bases left in between. The CDR3 DNA reads as TGTGCCAGCAGCTTAAATGACGGGCACACCGGGGAGCTGTTTTTT. It yields the protein CASSLNDGHTGELFF.

In its sample, this clonotype was seen a few times. V is TRBV3-1 and J is TRBJ2-1; 7 positions match TRBD2. The CDR3 is 13 residues long. V dropped 4 bases and J dropped 5; count of bases not matched to a gene: 2. CDR1 is LGHDT and CDR2 is YNNKEL in the germline V gene (reference sequence). The CDR3 DNA is TGTGCCAGCAGCCCCGGGACTAACAATGAGCAGTTCTTC. Amino acid sequence: CASSPGTNNEQFF.

This clonotype was counted many times. The chain employs TRBV7-9 and TRBJ2-7; 10 bases align to TRBD1. Germline CDR1 SEHNR, CDR2 FQNEAQ (reference sequence). V lost 4 bases to trimming and J lost 2 bases; unmatched junction nucleotides: 8. The CDR3 has 16 residues. The CDR3 here is CASSSLPGQGTYEQYF. The CDR3 bases are TGTGCCAGCAGCTCACTTCCGGGACAGGGGACCTACGAGCAGTACTTC.

In this sample, this clonotype turned up many times. V gene TRBV7-9 combines with J gene TRBJ2-5; 12 bases map to TRBD1. The CDR3 covers 17 residues. V shed 2 bases, J shed 4 bases, and the junction held 8 bases outside the gene matches. CDR1 is SEHNR and CDR2 is FQNEAQ in the germline V gene (reference sequence). The CDR3 region has the DNA TGTGCCAGCAGCTTACGGGACAGGGGGCGCGTGGGAGAGACCCAGTACTTC. This sequence encodes CASSLRDRGRVGETQYF.

The gene calls are TRBV12-3 or TRBV12-4 and TRBJ2-7; the D is unclear. The V gene lost 11 bases and the J gene lost 6 bases, with 17 bases spanning the gap. This CDR3 contains 12 residues. In DNA form, the CDR3 reads TGTGCCGTATCCTCGGGTCTAGGCGAGCAGTACTTC. Its protein product is CAVSSGLGEQYF.

There are many counts of this clonotype. J is TRBJ1-2 and V is TRBV28; D is possibly TRBD1 (5 bases). CDR1 and CDR2 (germline): MDHEN, SYDVKM. The CDR3 sequence is 15 residues long. Trimming stripped 5 bases from V and 7 bases from J, with 20 bases between. DNA for the CDR3: TGTGCCAGCAGTCCGGACGTTGGGGGATGGGGTGGCTACACCTTC. Translation gives CASSPDVGGWGGYTF.

This clonotype was picked up a small number of times. The genes are TRBV6-1 and TRBJ2-5; the D gene could be TRBD1 or TRBD2 (6 bases each). Germline V gene sequence: CDR1 MNHNS, CDR2 SASEGT. The germline V and J ends were trimmed by 7 bases and 5 bases, with 14 bases remaining between them. CDR3 length equals 13 residues. CDR3 bases: TGTGCCAGCATATCAGGGGCGGGGGAGACCCAGTACTTC. Protein product: CASISGAGETQYF.